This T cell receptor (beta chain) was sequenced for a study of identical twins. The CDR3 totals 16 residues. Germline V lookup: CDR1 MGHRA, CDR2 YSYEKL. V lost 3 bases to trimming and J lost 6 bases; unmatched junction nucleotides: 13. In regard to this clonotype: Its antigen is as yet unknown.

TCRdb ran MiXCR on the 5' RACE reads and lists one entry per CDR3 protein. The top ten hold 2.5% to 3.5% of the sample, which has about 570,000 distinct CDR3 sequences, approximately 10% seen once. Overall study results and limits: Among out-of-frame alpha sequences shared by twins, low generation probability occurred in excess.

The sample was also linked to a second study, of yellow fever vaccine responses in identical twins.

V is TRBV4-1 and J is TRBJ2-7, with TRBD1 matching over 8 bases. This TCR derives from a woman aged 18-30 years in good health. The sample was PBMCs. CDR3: CASSHEPTGEVGEQYF. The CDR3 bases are TGCGCCAGCAGCCATGAACCGACAGGGGAGGTCGGCGAGCAGTACTTC.